This paragraph covers one T cell receptor (beta chain) sequence. This sample was taken from a study of neoadjuvant nivolumab and ipilimumab in lung cancer. Trimming left V 7 bases short and J 1 base short, with 14 bases between. Germline V CDR1 and CDR2: LNHDA, SQIVND (reference sequence). The CDR3 consists of 15 residues. Repertoires were generated with immunoSEQ multiplex PCR, while TCRdb's copy carries only in-frame clones and drops some. Of some 500 clones listed, roughly nine tenths were seen once; the top ten hold approximately 13%. The clonotype comes from an adult with non-small cell lung cancer. The J gene is TRBJ1-5, the V gene TRBV19, with D unresolved. The sequences come from tumor tissue, collected before neoadjuvant nivolumab, alone or with ipilimumab. This CDR3 reads CASTLDSRSNQPQHF. In DNA, the CDR3 is TGTGCCAGTACCCTCGACTCAAGAAGCAATCAGCCCCAGCATTTT.